Described below is a single TCR beta chain sequence and its context. Its specificity is not known. CDR3 size: 15 residues. Germline-derived CDR1 and CDR2 are MGHRA and YSYEKL. These data come from a study of CXCR3-negative and CXCR3-positive naive CD8 T cells. Study-level findings and limits: Cryopreserved PBMCs had partly decreased CXCR3 expression; fresh PBMCs were used in most assays.

The libraries of TRB cDNA were constructed through 5' RACE using UMI labels. Reprocessing the 5' RACE reads, TCRdb reports a single entry for every CDR3 protein and omits DNA. This sample's clone table lists 100,000 to 150,000 distinct CDR3 sequences. The clonotype comes from a human donor in good health. Some clones in this sample may be carry-over from other donors' samples. The rearrangement links TRBV4-1 to TRBJ2-1; TCRdb selects TRBD1, and the lack of DNA leaves this call unchecked. The source material was naive CXCR3- CD8+ T cells from blood. Described subset: CD45RO-CCR7+CD27+CD95- naive CD8+ T cells lacking CXCR3 (TNR3-). CDR3: CASSQMDRNYNEQFF.